This T cell receptor (beta chain) was captured in a study of T cell responses to AZD1222 COVID-19 vaccine. The study, taken as a whole, reports: Vaccine-associated CD4 TCRs spanned spike, dominant at 160-218 and 743-854.

CDR1 and CDR2 from the germline V gene are SSHAT and FNYEAQ (reference sequence). There are 15 residues in the CDR3. Germline trimming cut 2 bases from V and 3 bases from J; bases unmatched to any gene: 4. Sequencing was performed with immunoSEQ multiplex PCR; in TCRdb, only in-frame clones are kept and a portion is missing. The sample lists approximately 64,000 clones, 84% occurring once. On this clone: Its antigen is as yet unknown.

The sequence derives from an adult in good health. The sample in question was peripheral blood, obtained on day 0 of AZD1222 vaccination. This chain connects TRBV7-7 to TRBJ2-3; 8 bases map to TRBD2. CDR3 protein: CASSLNGGATDTQYF. CDR3 nucleotides: TGTGCCAGCAGCTTAAACGGGGGGGCGACAGATACGCAGTATTTT. The variable domain in full, completed from reference TRBV7-7 and TRBJ2-3, reads GAGVSQSPRYKVTKRGQDVTLRCDPISSHATLYWYQQALGQGPEFLTYFNYEAQPDKSGLPSDRFSAERPEGSISTLTIQRTEQRDSAMYRCASSLNGGATDTQYFGPGTRLTVL.